The T cell receptor (beta chain) under discussion was sequenced for a study of cytomegalovirus exposure and HLA in healthy donors. V lost 1 base to trimming and J lost 8 bases, with 12 bases between them. The CDR3 extends over 15 amino acids. Looked up from germline, CDR1 is SGHAT and CDR2 is FQNNGV. PCR was performed using 60 Vbeta and 13 Jbeta primers. Produced via immunoSEQ multiplex PCR; TCRdb's table is partial and in-frame only. The profile shows fewer than 150,000 clones, around 81% of them singletons. The chain recombines TRBV11-2 with TRBJ1-6; TRBD1 is a possible D gene (5 bases). The origin of this receptor is a man aged 40-55 years in good health and CMV-seropositive. The sample was PBMCs. This CDR3 reads CASSLGPGRDSPLHF. The DNA of the CDR3 is TGTGCCAGCAGCTTAGGCCCAGGGAGGGATTCACCCCTCCACTTT. Full variable domain (rest looked up from reference TRBV11-2 and TRBJ1-6): EAGVAQSPRYKIIEKRQSVAFWCNPISGHATLYWYQQILGQGPKLLIQFQNNGVVDDSQLPKDRFSAERLKGVDSTLKIQPAKLEDSAVYLCASSLGPGRDSPLHFGNGTRLTVT.